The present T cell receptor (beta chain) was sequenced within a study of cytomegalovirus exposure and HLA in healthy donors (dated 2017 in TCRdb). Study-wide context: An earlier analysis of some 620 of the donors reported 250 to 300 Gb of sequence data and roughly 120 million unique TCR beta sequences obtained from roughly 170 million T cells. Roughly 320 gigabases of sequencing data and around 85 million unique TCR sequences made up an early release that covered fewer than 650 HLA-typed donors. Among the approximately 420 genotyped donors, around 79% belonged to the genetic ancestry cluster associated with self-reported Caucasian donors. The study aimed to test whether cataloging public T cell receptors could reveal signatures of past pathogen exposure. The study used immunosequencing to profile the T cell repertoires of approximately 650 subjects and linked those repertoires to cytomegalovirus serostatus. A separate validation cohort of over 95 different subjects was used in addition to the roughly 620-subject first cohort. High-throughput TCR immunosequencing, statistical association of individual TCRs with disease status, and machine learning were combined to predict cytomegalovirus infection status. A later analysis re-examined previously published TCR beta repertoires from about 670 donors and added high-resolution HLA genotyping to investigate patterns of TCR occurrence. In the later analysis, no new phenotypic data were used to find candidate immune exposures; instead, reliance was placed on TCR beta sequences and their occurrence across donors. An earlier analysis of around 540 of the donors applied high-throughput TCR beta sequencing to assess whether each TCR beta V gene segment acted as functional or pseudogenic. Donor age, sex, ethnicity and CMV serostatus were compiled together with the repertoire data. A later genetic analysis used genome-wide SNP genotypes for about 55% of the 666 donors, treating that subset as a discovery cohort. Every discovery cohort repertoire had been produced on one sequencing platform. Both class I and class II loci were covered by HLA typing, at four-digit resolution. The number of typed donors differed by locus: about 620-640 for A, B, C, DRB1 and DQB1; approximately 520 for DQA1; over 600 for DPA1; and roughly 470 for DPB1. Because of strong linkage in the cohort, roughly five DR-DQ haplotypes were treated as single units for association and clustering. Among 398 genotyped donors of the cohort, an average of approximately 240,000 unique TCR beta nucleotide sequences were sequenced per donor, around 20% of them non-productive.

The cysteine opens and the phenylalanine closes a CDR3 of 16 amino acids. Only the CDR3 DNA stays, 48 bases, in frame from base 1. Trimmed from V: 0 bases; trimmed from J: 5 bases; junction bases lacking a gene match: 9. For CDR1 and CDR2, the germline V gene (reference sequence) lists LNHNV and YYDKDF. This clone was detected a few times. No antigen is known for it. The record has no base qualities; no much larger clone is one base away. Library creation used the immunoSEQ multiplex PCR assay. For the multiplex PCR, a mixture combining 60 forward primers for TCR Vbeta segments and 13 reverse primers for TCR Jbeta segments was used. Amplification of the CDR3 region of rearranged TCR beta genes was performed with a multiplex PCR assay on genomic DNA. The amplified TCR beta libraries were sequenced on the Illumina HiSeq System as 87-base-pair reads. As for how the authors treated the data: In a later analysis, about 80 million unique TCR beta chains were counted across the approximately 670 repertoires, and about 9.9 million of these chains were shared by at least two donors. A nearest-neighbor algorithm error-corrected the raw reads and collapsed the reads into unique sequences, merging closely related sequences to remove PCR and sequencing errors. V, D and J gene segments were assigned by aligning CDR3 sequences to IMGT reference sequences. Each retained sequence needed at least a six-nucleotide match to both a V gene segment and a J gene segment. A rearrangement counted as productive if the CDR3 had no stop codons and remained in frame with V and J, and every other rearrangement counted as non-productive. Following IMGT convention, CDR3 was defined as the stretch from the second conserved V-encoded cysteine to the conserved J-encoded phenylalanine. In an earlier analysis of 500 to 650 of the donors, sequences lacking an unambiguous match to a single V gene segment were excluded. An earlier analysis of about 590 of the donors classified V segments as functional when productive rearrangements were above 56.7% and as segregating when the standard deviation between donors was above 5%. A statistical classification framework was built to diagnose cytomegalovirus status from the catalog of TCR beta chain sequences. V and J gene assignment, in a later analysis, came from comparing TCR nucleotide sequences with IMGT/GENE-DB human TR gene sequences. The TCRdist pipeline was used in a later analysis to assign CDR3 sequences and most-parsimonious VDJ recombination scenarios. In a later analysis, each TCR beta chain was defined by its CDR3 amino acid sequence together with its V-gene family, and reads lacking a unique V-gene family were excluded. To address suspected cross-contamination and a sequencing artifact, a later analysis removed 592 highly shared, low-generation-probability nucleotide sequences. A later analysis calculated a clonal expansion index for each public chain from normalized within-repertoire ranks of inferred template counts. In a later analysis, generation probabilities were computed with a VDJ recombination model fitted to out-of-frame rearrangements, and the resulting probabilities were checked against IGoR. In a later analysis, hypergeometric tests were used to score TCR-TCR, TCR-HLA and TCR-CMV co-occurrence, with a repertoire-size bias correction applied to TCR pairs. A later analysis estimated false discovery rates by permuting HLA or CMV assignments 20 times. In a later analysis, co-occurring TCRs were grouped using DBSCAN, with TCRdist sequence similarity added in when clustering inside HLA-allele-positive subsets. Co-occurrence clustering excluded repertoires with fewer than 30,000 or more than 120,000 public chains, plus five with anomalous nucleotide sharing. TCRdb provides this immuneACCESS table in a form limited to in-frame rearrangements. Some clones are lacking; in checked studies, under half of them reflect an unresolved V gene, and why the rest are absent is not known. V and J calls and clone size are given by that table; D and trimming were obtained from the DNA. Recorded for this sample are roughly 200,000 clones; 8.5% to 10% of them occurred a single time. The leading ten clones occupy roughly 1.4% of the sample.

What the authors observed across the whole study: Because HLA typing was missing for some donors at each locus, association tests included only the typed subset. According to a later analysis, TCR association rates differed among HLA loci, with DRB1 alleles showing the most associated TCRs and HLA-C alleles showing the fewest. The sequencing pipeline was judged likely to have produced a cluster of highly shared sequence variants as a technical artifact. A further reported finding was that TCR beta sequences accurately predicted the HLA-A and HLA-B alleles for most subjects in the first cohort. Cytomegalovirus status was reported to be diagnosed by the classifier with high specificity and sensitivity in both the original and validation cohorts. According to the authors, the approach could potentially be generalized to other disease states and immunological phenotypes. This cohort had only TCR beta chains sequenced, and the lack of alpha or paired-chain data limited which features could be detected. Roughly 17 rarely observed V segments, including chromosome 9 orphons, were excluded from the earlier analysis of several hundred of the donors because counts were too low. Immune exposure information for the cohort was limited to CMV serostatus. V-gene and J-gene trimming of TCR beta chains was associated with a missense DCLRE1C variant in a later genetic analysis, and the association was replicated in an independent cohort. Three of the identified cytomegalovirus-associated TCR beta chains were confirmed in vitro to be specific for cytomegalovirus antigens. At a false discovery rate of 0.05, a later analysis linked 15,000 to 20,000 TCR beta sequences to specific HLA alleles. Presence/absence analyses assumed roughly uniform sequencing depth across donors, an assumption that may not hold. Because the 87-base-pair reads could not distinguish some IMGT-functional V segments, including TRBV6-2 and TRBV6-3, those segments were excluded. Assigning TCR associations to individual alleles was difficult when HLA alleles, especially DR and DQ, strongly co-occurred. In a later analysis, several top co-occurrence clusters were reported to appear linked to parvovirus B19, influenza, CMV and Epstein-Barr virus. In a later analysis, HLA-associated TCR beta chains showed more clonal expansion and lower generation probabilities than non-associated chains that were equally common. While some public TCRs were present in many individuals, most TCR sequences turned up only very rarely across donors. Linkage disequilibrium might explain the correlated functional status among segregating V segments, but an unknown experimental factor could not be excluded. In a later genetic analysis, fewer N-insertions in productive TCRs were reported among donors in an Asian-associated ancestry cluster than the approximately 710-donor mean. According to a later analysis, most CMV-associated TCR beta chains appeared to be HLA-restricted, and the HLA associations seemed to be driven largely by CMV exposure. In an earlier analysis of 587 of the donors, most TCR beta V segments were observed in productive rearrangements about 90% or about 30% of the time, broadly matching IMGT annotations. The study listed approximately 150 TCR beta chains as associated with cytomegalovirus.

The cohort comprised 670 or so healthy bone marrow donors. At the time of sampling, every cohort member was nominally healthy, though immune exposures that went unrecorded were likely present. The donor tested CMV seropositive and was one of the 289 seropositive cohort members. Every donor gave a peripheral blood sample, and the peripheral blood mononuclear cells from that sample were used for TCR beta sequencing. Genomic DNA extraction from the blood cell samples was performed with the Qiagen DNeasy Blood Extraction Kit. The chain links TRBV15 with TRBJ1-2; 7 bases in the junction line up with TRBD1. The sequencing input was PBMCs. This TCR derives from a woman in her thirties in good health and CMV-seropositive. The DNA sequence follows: TGTGCCACCAGCAGAGACGTCCAGGGGGGAAGGTATGGCTACACCTTC. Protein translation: CATSRDVQGGRYGYTF.